This TCR beta chain was captured by sequencing in a study of somatic mutations in cytotoxic T cells in rheumatoid arthritis. The J segment lost 0 bases and the V segment lost 7 bases, leaving 9 bases of the junction unmatched. The CDR3 has 16 amino acids. Germline loops: CDR1 LNHDA, CDR2 SQIVND (reference sequence). Only in-frame clones appear in the TCRdb table, and some are missing; sequencing was by immunoSEQ multiplex PCR. The table includes a few thousand clones, nearly 85% detected once. The sequenced material came from CD8+ T cells sorted from blood. This chain connects TRBV19 to TRBJ2-1, with 7 bases fitting TRBD2. The receptor's source is a woman aged 45-59 years with rheumatoid arthritis. The CDR3 is CASMETGGSSYNEQFF. The CDR3 coding sequence is TGTGCCAGTATGGAAACCGGGGGGAGCTCCTACAATGAGCAGTTCTTC.